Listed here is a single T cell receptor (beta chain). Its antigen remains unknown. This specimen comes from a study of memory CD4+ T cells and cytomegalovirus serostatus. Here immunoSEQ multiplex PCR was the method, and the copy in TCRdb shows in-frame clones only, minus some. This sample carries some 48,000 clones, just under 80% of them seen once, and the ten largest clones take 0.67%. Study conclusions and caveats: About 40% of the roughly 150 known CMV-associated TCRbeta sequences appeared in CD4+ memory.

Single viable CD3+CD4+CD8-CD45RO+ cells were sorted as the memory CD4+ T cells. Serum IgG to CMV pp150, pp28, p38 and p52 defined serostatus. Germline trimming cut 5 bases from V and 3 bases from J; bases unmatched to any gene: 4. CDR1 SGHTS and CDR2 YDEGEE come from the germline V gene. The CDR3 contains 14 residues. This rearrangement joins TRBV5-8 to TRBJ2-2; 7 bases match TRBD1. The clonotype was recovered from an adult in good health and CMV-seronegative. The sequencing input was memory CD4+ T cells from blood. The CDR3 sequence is CASRGTDHTGELFF. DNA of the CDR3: TGTGCCAGCAGGGGGACAGACCACACCGGGGAGCTGTTTTTT.